These 7 T cell receptor beta chains share one sample of origin, sequenced in a study of T cell repertoires in chronic hepatitis B (dated by TCRdb to between 2018 and 2020). Receptor libraries were prepared by the immunoSEQ multiplex PCR assay. Not all clones reach the TCRdb copy of this immuneACCESS table, which keeps in-frame sequences only. Checked studies attribute under half of the gap to unresolved V genes and leave the rest unexplained. The data table for this sample lists 12 to 15 clones. The material sequenced was HBV polymerase (pol387) epitope-specific CD8+ T cells from PBMCs. The receptor set was obtained from a human donor with chronic hepatitis B virus infection.

This chain joins TRBV10-3 and TRBJ1-2; the D gene is possibly TRBD1 (5 bases). This CDR3 contains 15 residues. The germline V gene encodes CDR1 ENHRY and CDR2 SYGVKD. The V end lost 2 bases, the J end lost 2 bases, and 12 bases lay between the germline ends. CDR3 residues: CAISEERGGNYGYTF. The CDR3 DNA is TGTGCCATCAGTGAGGAAAGGGGCGGCAACTATGGCTACACCTTC.

The rearrangement uses TRBV7-2 and TRBJ2-6; no reliable D call. V was shortened by 5 bases and J by 5 bases, with 16 bases between the two germline ends. Per the germline V gene, CDR1 is SGHTA and CDR2 is FQGNSA. The CDR3 length is 16 residues. The CDR3 region has the DNA TGTGCCAGCAGCACTGACCGACAAAGTCGGGCCAACGTCCTGACTTTC. It yields the protein CASSTDRQSRANVLTF.

The chain uses TRBV5-6 and TRBJ1-2, with D uncertain. With 6 bases removed from V and 4 bases from J, the gap between germline ends came to 16 bases. Germline V CDR1 and CDR2: SGHDT, YYEEEE. The CDR3 consists of 14 residues. The CDR3, as DNA: TGTGCCAGCAACATGTTCAATAGTCGCTATGGCTACACCTTC. Its translation is CASNMFNSRYGYTF.

This clone appeared a few times. The DNA of the CDR3 is TGTGCCAGCAGTTATGGGGGTCCTAACTATGGCTACACCTTC. It yields the protein CASSYGGPNYGYTF. The rearrangement uses TRBV6-5 and TRBJ1-2; the D gene is possibly TRBD1 (5 bases). V was cut by 3 bases and J by 0 bases, with 8 bases left in between. The V gene's germline CDR1 is MNHEY and CDR2 SVGAGI. This CDR3 spans 14 amino acids.

This chain joins TRBV8-2 and TRBJ2-6; no DNA check was done on the table's D call, TRBD1. TRBV8-2 is a pseudogene. The CDR3 runs 15 residues. Written as DNA, the CDR3 is TGTGGCAACATGGTAACACAAAGTCGGGCCAACGTCCTGACTTTC. It is translated as CGNMVTQSRANVLTF.

Notes on this clone: The junction differs from germline at one of its ends, possibly a read error. The chain recombines TRBV15 with TRBJ1-2; D uncertain. There are 15 residues in the CDR3. Germline V gene data show CDR1 as LNHNV and CDR2 as YYDKDF (reference sequence). The CDR3 DNA reads as TGTGCCACCAGCTTGTGTGTAAGGTGTGTAAAGACCTATGGCTTC. Translated, it gives CATSLCVRCVKTYGF.

This sequence joins TRBV7-1 and TRBJ2-6, with a possible D match to TRBD1 (5 bases). Being an ORF, TRBV7-1 has a function that is uncertain. The ends were cut back, 5 bases at V and 5 bases at J, with 19 bases in the middle. The CDR3 has 17 residues. CDR3 loop: CASSSAQGQSRANVLTF. The CDR3 DNA follows: TGTGCCAGCAGCAGCGCTCAAGGACAAAGTCGGGCCAACGTCCTGACTTTC.